Below are 18 T cell receptor beta chains sequenced from a single sample in a study of T cell changes during pregnancy in multiple sclerosis. This table comes from immunoSEQ multiplex PCR, and its TCRdb copy is limited to in-frame clones, with some not included. The table has some 37,000 clones, roughly 92% seen once. Specimen: CD4+ T cells from peripheral blood mononuclear cells, collected before pregnancy. All receptors derive from a female donor with multiple sclerosis, enrolled in a pregnancy study.

The chain couples TRBV2 to TRBJ2-7; 10 bases line up with TRBD1. Germline CDR1 reads SNHLY; CDR2 reads FYNNEI. The CDR3 is 14 residues long. J gave up 6 bases and V 4 bases, and 6 bases lay outside the gene matches. The CDR3 region is CASSGQGAQAEQYF. The CDR3 DNA reads TGTGCCAGCAGTGGACAGGGGGCCCAGGCCGAGCAGTACTTC.

The J gene is TRBJ2-7, the V gene TRBV29-1; TRBD2 agrees at 8 bases. The CDR3 has 13 residues. V shed 4 bases, J shed 6 bases, and the junction held 8 bases outside the gene matches. Germline V gene sequence: CDR1 SQVTM, CDR2 ANQGSEA. CDR3: CSVARRLASEQYF. CDR3 DNA: TGCAGCGTTGCTCGCCGACTAGCGTCCGAGCAGTACTTC.

The chain is built from TRBV11-3 and TRBJ2-7; TRBD1 matches 9 bases. There are 15 residues in the CDR3. Germline lookup yields CDR1 SGHNT and CDR2 YENEEA. Trimming removed 3 bases from V and 0 bases from J; junction bases left unmatched: 3. CDR3 DNA: TGTGCCAGCAGCTTCGGGACAGGGCCCTCCTACGAGCAGTACTTC. Translated, it gives CASSFGTGPSYEQYF.

About this clone: The sample has other DNA sequences that encode this CDR3 too. CDR3 amino acids: CASSAGLASYEQYF. The CDR3, as DNA: TGCGCCAGCAGCGCAGGACTTGCGAGCTACGAGCAGTACTTC. This rearrangement joins TRBV5-1 to TRBJ2-7; TRBD2 is a possible D gene (5 bases). There are 14 residues in the CDR3. V was cut by 4 bases and J by 3 bases, with 14 bases left in between. From germline, CDR1 is SGHRS and CDR2 YFSETQ.

The chain has TRBV29-1 and TRBJ2-3; TRBD2 might be the D (5 bases). Trimming pared 5 bases from V and 3 bases from J, leaving 15 bases between. The CDR3 is 14 residues long. The V gene's germline CDR1 is SQVTM and CDR2 ANQGSEA. CDR3 DNA: TGCAGCGTTCGAAAGCTAGCCCAAACAGATACGCAGTATTTT. Translated, it gives CSVRKLAQTDTQYF.

The chain is built from TRBV7-9 and TRBJ2-7, with D perhaps TRBD2 (6 bases). CDR3 length: 14 amino acids. Germline values: CDR1 SEHNR, CDR2 FQNEAQ (reference sequence). Trimming cost V 0 bases and J 7 bases, with 13 bases left between them. The DNA for the CDR3 is TGTGCCAGCAGCTTAGCCGGCGGGATAAGGGAGCAGTACTTC. Its translation: CASSLAGGIREQYF.

J is TRBJ1-1 and V is TRBV4-2; no reliable D call. Germline V gene data show CDR1 as LGHNA and CDR2 as YNFKEQ. CDR3 length: 16 amino acids. Deletions cut 3 bases from V and 0 bases from J, with 14 bases between. CDR3 region: CASSHAERIVNTEAFF. CDR3 nucleotides: TGTGCCAGCAGCCACGCCGAGAGAATTGTGAACACTGAAGCTTTCTTT.

The rearrangement joins TRBV19 to TRBJ1-1; 9 bases line up with TRBD1. Germline lookup yields CDR1 LNHDA and CDR2 SQIVND (reference sequence). Germline trimming cut 6 bases from V and 1 base from J; bases unmatched to any gene: 3. The CDR3 covers 14 residues. Written as DNA, the CDR3 is TGTGCCAGTAGGGGGACAGGGAGGAACACTGAAGCTTTCTTT. It yields the protein CASRGTGRNTEAFF.

V usage is TRBV27 and J usage is TRBJ2-7; D perhaps matches TRBD2 (6 bases). The CDR3 length is 15 residues. Trimming cost V 6 bases and J 3 bases, with 18 bases left between them. CDR1 is MNHEY, CDR2 SMNVEV, per germline (reference sequence). CDR3 region: CASSHGGGAGYEQYF. CDR3 nucleotides: TGTGCCAGCAGCCACGGAGGAGGGGCGGGCTACGAGCAGTACTTC.

The rearrangement links TRBV7-9 to TRBJ1-2; the match to TRBD1 covers 12 bases. Germline CDR1 SEHNR, CDR2 FQNEAQ (reference sequence). The V gene end was trimmed by 1 base and the J gene end by 6 bases; junction bases not matched to a gene: 9. This CDR3 is 17 amino acids long. CDR3 sequence: CASSLDFPGQGADGYTF. The CDR3 region has the DNA TGTGCCAGCAGCTTAGATTTTCCGGGACAGGGGGCGGATGGCTACACCTTC.

The chain uses TRBV7-9 and TRBJ2-7; D uncertain. This CDR3 is 15 amino acids long. The germline V and J ends were trimmed by 5 bases and 2 bases, with 16 bases remaining between them. Germline CDR1 reads SEHNR; CDR2 reads FQNEAQ (reference sequence). This CDR3 is CASSAAHRTPYEQYF. The CDR3 DNA reads TGTGCCAGCAGCGCGGCCCATCGCACCCCCTACGAGCAGTACTTC.

This chain links TRBV7-9 with TRBJ2-1; 8 bases align to TRBD1. V was clipped by 5 bases and J by 5 bases; unmatched bases: 17. The CDR3 sequence is 18 residues long. Germline V gene data show CDR1 as SEHNR and CDR2 as FQNEAQ (reference sequence). Here the CDR3 DNA reads TGTGCCAGCAGCCGTGGACAGGGAATCGGCGGGCATCACAATGAGCAGTTCTTC. It codes for CASSRGQGIGGHHNEQFF.

V usage is TRBV4-2 and J usage is TRBJ2-2; D is possibly TRBD1 (5 bases). V was shortened by 0 bases and J by 4 bases, with 12 bases between the two germline ends. This CDR3 is 16 amino acids long. In germline, CDR1 is LGHNA, CDR2 YNFKEQ. The CDR3 nucleotides read TGTGCCAGCAGCCAAGAAGTCAGGGCGTCCACCGGGGAGCTGTTTTTT. It specifies CASSQEVRASTGELFF.

This clone was counted once. The chain couples TRBV5-1 to TRBJ1-1; possible D gene TRBD1, 5 bases. Germline assignment: CDR1 SGHRS and CDR2 YFSETQ. CDR3 size: 13 residues. The V end was cut by 4 bases, the J end by 11 bases, with 18 bases between. DNA of the CDR3: TGCGCCAGCAGCACATTAAAACAGGATAGGGCTTTCTTT. This gives the protein CASSTLKQDRAFF. Together with reference TRBV5-1 and TRBJ1-1, the CDR3 gives the full variable domain: KAGVTQTPRYLIKTRGQQVTLSCSPISGHRSVSWYQQTPGQGLQFLFEYFSETQRNKGNFPGRFSGRQFSNSRSEMNVSTLELGDSALYLCASSTLKQDRAFFGQGTRLTVV.

This clone showed up just once. The rearrangement links TRBV30 to TRBJ2-5; 8 nucleotides match TRBD2. Germline-derived CDR1 and CDR2 are GTSNPN and SVGIG (reference sequence). This CDR3 is built from 16 residues. J lost 5 bases, V lost 0 bases, and 11 bases had no gene match. The CDR3: CAWSVIGGGSWETQYF. The DNA for the CDR3 is TGTGCCTGGAGTGTAATCGGCGGGGGGTCGTGGGAGACCCAGTACTTC.

The J gene is TRBJ2-3, the V gene TRBV2, with 9 bases lining up with TRBD2. The CDR3 consists of 15 residues. Germline CDR1 is SNHLY and CDR2 is FYNNEI. V lost 4 bases to trimming and J lost 1 base; unmatched junction nucleotides: 3. The CDR3 bases are TGTGCCAGCAGTGGGGCGGGAGGGGGCACAGATACGCAGTATTTT. It is translated as CASSGAGGGTDTQYF.

This rearrangement joins TRBV20-1 to TRBJ2-1; D remains unclear. Germline V lookup: CDR1 DFQATT, CDR2 SNEGSKA (reference sequence). CDR3 size: 10 residues. Trimming took off 5 bases at V and 9 bases at J, with 8 bases between the two ends. DNA of the CDR3: TGCAGTGCTTTGCGCCGTGAGCAGTTCTTC. Protein: CSALRREQFF.

The chain joins TRBV28 to TRBJ1-4, with 7 bases lining up with TRBD1. The V and J ends lost 3 bases and 3 bases, in that order; junction bases with no gene match: 13. Per germline, CDR1 MDHEN and CDR2 SYDVKM. CDR3 length: 18 amino acids. DNA for the CDR3: TGTGCCAGCAGTTTTGAATTAGGATCGGACAGGCCTAATGAAAAACTGTTTTTT. Amino acids: CASSFELGSDRPNEKLFF.